This section outlines one TCR beta chain sequence together with its context. Dosing: nivolumab 3 mg/kg IV, weeks 1, 4, 7, 10, then every two weeks to week 26. Sequencing used immunoSEQ multiplex PCR; TCRdb keeps in-frame clones, though not all of them. This sample has 15,000 to 20,000 clones, with 81% found just once. This entry comes from a study of ipilimumab plus nivolumab after autologous stem cell transplantation. Across the whole study: Both relapsed and primary refractory DLBCL were included.

V lost 5 bases and J lost 1, with 12 bases in between. CDR1 and CDR2 from the germline V gene are MNHEY and SVGAGI. There are 14 residues in the CDR3. The V and J genes are TRBV6-5 and TRBJ2-7, with a possible D match to TRBD1 (6 bases). The specimen was PBMCs, collected in a trial of ipilimumab plus nivolumab as post-transplant consolidation. This TCR derives from a male donor with diffuse large B-cell lymphoma. CDR3 amino acids: CASSPGQLSYEQYF. The DNA for the CDR3 is TGTGCCAGCAGTCCCGGACAGTTATCCTACGAGCAGTACTTC.